This TCR beta chain was retrieved from a study of preoperative IRX-2 immunotherapy in early breast cancer (dated by TCRdb to about 2019). Germline trimming: 8 bases from V, 5 bases from J; junction bases outside gene matches: 9. The CDR3 numbers 14 residues from cysteine through phenylalanine. Just the 42-base CDR3 DNA is kept, in frame starting at base 1. From a lookup of the germline V gene, CDR1 and CDR2 are MDHEN and SYDVKM. Comment on this clone: Its recognized antigen is unknown. The input lacks base qualities; no much larger clone sits a single base away.

The library was prepared using the immunoSEQ multiplex PCR assay. TCRdb retrieved this table from immuneACCESS and kept in-frame rearrangements only. Not all clones are present; in checked studies, unresolved V genes account for under half, and no reason is known for the remainder. The table for this sample lists approximately 5,500 clones; roughly 68% of them were counted only once. Jointly, the top ten make up approximately 10% of the sample. Taken with the paper, the label for treatment or condition translates to: preoperative locoregional IRX-2 cytokine immunotherapy. The samples were obtained from a phase Ib study that tested preoperative, locoregional IRX-2 cytokine immunotherapy meant to prime immune responses. Before surgery, IRX-2 was given to the donors, who were patients with early-stage breast cancer.

The chain is assembled from TRBV28 and TRBJ1-2; TRBD1 lines up with 9 middle nucleotides. The source was tumor tissue, collected before IRX-2 immunotherapy. The receptor comes from a human donor with breast cancer. The CDR3 amino acid sequence is: CASSGQGLAYGYTF. The bases are TGTGCCAGCTCAGGACAGGGGCTCGCATATGGCTACACCTTC.